This T cell receptor beta chain came from a study of CXCR3-negative and CXCR3-positive naive CD8 T cells. Study in general: For each library, about 1.5 +/- 0.3 million TRB reads were obtained, about 135 million in total.

This CDR3 is 12 amino acids long. CDR1 is SQVTM and CDR2 is ANQGSEA in the germline V gene. Libraries were UMI-labeled 5' RACE TRB cDNA. TCRdb re-called the 5' RACE reads, yielding one record per CDR3 amino acid sequence without DNA. The repertoire table contains more than 45,000 distinct CDR3 sequences. Material for sequencing was naive CXCR3- CD8+ T cells from blood. As to subset: CD45RO-CCR7+CD27+CD95- naive CD8+ T cells lacking CXCR3 (TNR3-). This TCR was recovered from a human donor in good health. Some clones in this sample may be carry-over from other donors' samples. V gene TRBV29-1 combines with J gene TRBJ2-7; checking the TCRdb D call of TRBD1 is not possible without DNA. The CDR3 here is CSVVPRPYEQYF.